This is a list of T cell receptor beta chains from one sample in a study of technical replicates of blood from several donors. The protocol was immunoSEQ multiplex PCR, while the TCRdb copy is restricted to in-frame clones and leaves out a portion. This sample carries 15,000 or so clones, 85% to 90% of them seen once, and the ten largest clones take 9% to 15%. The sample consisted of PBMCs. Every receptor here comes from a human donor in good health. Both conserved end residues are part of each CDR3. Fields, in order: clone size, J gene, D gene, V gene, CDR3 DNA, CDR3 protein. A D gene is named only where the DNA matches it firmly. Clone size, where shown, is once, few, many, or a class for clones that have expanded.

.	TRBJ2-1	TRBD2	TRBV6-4	TGTGCCAGCAGTGTGAGACTAGCGGGAGACCATGAGCAGTTCTTC	CASSVRLAGDHEQFF
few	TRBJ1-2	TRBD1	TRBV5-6	TGTGCCAGCAGCCCAGGGACAGGGTCTGGCTACACCTTC	CASSPGTGSGYTF
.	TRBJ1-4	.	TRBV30	TGTGCCTGGAGTGTTCTTCGGGAAAAACTGTTTTTT	CAWSVLREKLFF
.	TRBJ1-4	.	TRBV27	TGTGCCAGCAGTTTATCGTCGGGGATCAGTGAAAAACTGTTTTTT	CASSLSSGISEKLFF
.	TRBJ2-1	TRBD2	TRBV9	TGTGCCAGCAGCGTAGAGACTAGCGGGGGGGGACAGTTCTTC	CASSVETSGGGQFF
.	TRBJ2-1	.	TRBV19	TGTGCCAGTAGGTTGGGCGGGATGTACAATGAGCAGTTCTTC	CASRLGGMYNEQFF
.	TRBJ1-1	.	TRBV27	TGTGCCAGCGGGTGGGCGGGTAACACTGAAGCTTTCTTT	CASGWAGNTEAFF
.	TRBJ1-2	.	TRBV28	TGTGCCAGCAGTTTACAGGGCGGAGGCTACACCTTC	CASSLQGGGYTF
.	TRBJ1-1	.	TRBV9	TGTGCCAGCAGCGTAGGGGGGGATACTGAAGCTTTCTTT	CASSVGGDTEAFF
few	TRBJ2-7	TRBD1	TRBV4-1	TGCGCCAGCAGCCAAGCTGAGACAGGGTCCCACGAGCAGTACTTC	CASSQAETGSHEQYF
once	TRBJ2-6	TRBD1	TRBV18	TGTGCCAGCTCATCGGGACAGGGATACGGTGGGGCCAACGTCCTGACTTTC	CASSSGQGYGGANVLTF
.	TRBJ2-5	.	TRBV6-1	TGTGCCAGTCGGGGAGCATCGGAGACCCAGTACTTC	CASRGASETQYF
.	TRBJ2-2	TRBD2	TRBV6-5	TGTGCCAGCAGTTACGGGCTAGCGGGAGCCACCGGGGAGCTGTTTTTT	CASSYGLAGATGELFF
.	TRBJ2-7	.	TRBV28	TGTGCCAGCAGTTATCCCGGACTTGAATACGAGCAGTACTTC	CASSYPGLEYEQYF
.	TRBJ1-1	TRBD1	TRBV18	TGTGCCAGCTCACCGCTTTACAGGGGGAACACTGAAGCTTTCTTT	CASSPLYRGNTEAFF
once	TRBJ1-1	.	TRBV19	TGTGCCAGTAGCACGACAGGATCCACTGAAGCTTTCTTT	CASSTTGSTEAFF
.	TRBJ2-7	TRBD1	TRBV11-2	TGTGCCAGCAGCTTAGATCGGGACAGGGACTACGAGCAGTACTTC	CASSLDRDRDYEQYF
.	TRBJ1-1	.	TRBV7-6	TGTGCCAGCAGCCCGACAGAGTCGGCTGAAGCTTTCTTT	CASSPTESAEAFF
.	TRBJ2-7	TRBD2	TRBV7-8	TGTGCCAGCAGGGGGACCGGGACTAGCGTCTACGAGCAGTACTTC	CASRGTGTSVYEQYF
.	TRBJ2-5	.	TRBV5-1	TGCGCCAGCAGCCTCATGGGGGCGGGCAACCAAGAGACCCAGTACTTC	CASSLMGAGNQETQYF
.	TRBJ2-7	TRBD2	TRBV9	TGTGCCAGCAGCGTAGGCGGTACTAGCGGTCCTTACGAGCAGTACTTC	CASSVGGTSGPYEQYF
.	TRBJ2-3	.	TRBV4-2	TGTGCCAGCAGCCAAGATACCGGAGGCACAGATACGCAGTATTTT	CASSQDTGGTDTQYF
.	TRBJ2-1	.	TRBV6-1	TGTGCCAGCAGTGGTAGCGGTGGATACTACAATGAGCAGTTCTTC	CASSGSGGYYNEQFF
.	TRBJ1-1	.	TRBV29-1	TGCAGCGTTGAGGCGGAGATGAACACTGAAGCTTTCTTT	CSVEAEMNTEAFF
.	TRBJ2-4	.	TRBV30	TGTGCCTGGAGTGTCGCGGGACAGCAAAACATTCAGTACTTC	CAWSVAGQQNIQYF
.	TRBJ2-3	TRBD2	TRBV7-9	TGTGCCAGCAGCCCGGGACTAGCGGACCTTAGCACAGATACGCAGTATTTT	CASSPGLADLSTDTQYF
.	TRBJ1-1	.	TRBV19	TGTGCCAGTAGTACCCAGGCGGGGACTGAAGCTTTCTTT	CASSTQAGTEAFF
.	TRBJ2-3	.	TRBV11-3	TGTGCCAGCAGCGCAGGGTTCAGCACAGATACGCAGTATTTT	CASSAGFSTDTQYF
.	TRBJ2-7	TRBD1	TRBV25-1	TGTGCCAGCAGTGACCTTCAACAGGGGTACGAGCAGTACTTC	CASSDLQQGYEQYF
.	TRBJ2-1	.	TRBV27	TGTGCCAGCAGTTTTGCGGGATATGAGCAGTTCTTC	CASSFAGYEQFF
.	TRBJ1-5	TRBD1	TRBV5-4	TGTGCCAGCAGCTGCAGGGCCGGGACAGGGTATCGGAGCAATCAGCCCCAGCATTTT	CASSCRAGTGYRSNQPQHF
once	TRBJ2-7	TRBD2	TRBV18	TGTGCCAGCTCACCTGGGGGGACTACCCTCTACGAGCAGTACTTC	CASSPGGTTLYEQYF
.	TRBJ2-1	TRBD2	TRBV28	TGTGCCAGTTCTTCTTCGACTAGCGGGGAATACAATGAGCAGTTCTTC	CASSSSTSGEYNEQFF
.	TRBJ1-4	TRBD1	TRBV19	TGTGCCAGTAGAGGGACAGCAACTAATGAAAAACTGTTTTTT	CASRGTATNEKLFF
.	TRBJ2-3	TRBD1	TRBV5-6	TGTGCCAGCAGCTTGGGACAGGGCGCAGATACGCAGTATTTT	CASSLGQGADTQYF
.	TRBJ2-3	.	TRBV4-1	TGCGCCAGCAGCCAAGACCCAGGGGGGCCGAGCACAGATACGCAGTATTTT	CASSQDPGGPSTDTQYF
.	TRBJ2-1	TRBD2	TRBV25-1	TGTGCCAGCAGTGAATATTCGGCGGGAGTAACGAATGAGCAGTTCTTC	CASSEYSAGVTNEQFF
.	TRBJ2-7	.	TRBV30	TGTGCCTGGAGTGTCGCAGGTCGGCAGTACTTC	CAWSVAGRQYF
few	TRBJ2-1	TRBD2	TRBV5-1	TGCGCCAGCAGCTTAGGCGGGAGGGGAAATGAGCAGTTCTTC	CASSLGGRGNEQFF
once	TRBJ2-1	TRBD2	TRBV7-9	TGTGCCAGCAGCTTAGCCAGGACTAGCGGGATCCACAATGAGCAGTTCTTC	CASSLARTSGIHNEQFF
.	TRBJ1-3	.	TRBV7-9	TGTGCCAGCAGCTCCCGGGGAGGCTTCGGAAACACCATATATTTT	CASSSRGGFGNTIYF
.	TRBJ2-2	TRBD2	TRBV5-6	TGTGCCAGCAGCGCCGGGACTAGCCCCCAAGGGAGGGAGCTGTTTTTT	CASSAGTSPQGRELFF
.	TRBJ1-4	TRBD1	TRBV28	TGTGCCAGCAGTTTGGTAGGACAGGCCCCTTTGAGTGAAAAACTGTTTTTT	CASSLVGQAPLSEKLFF
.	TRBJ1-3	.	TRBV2	TGTGCCAGCAGTGAACAGGGTCTTAACTCTGGAAACACCATATATTTT	CASSEQGLNSGNTIYF
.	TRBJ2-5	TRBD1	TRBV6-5	TGTGCCAGCAGTTACGGGACAGGGGAACCCCAAGAGACCCAGTACTTC	CASSYGTGEPQETQYF
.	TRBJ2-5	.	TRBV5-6	TGTGCCAGCAACTTCAACCGCCAACGGTCGGAGACCCAGTACTTC	CASNFNRQRSETQYF
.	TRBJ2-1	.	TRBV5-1	TGCGCCAGCAGCTTGGCGCCTACAGGGGGGGGTCACAATGAGCAGTTCTTC	CASSLAPTGGGHNEQFF
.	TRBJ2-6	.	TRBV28	TGTGCCAGCAGTTTCTTCCAGGGAACCTCTGGGGCCAACGTCCTGACTTTC	CASSFFQGTSGANVLTF
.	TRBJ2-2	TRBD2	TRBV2	TGTGCCAGCAGACCCAGCGGGAGTAGGGCCGGGGAGCTGTTTTTT	CASRPSGSRAGELFF
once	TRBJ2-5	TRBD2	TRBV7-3	TGTGCCAGCAGCCTCACTAGCGGTTTTCAAGAGACCCAGTACTTC	CASSLTSGFQETQYF
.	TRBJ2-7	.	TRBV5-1	TGCGCCAGCAGCTTTACATGGAGGGGACCGTACGAGCAGTACTTC	CASSFTWRGPYEQYF
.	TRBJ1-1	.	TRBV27	TGTGCCAGCGGCCAAGTGGGCCAGGTGAACACTGAAGCTTTCTTT	CASGQVGQVNTEAFF
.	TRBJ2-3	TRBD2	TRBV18	TGTGCCAGCTCACCACCCGGGACTAGCGGGAGAGATACGCAGTATTTT	CASSPPGTSGRDTQYF
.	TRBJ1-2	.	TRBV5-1	TGCGCCAGCACGGTCCACCCTACTAACTATGGCTACACCTTC	CASTVHPTNYGYTF
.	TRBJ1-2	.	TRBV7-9	TGTGCCAGCAGCGTAACCGCCCAGGGTGGTGGCTACACCTTC	CASSVTAQGGGYTF